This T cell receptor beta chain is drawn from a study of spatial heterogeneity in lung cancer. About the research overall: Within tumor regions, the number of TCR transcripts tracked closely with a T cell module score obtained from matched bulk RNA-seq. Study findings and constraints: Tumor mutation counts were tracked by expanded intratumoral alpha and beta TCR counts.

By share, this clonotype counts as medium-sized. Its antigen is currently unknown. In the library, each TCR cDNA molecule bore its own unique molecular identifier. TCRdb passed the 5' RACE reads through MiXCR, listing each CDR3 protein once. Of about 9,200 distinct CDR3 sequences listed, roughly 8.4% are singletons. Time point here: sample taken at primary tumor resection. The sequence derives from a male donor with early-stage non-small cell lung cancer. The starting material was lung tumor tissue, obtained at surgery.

DNA of the CDR3: TGTGCCAGCACCTCACTCGAGCAGTACTTC. This gives the protein CASTSLEQYF. The rearrangement links TRBV2 to TRBJ2-7; D is unresolved. The CDR3 spans 10 residues. With 7 bases removed from V and 6 bases from J, the gap between germline ends came to 7 bases. The germline V gene encodes CDR1 SNHLY and CDR2 FYNNEI.